Sequencing of this T cell receptor (beta chain) was carried out in a study of cytomegalovirus exposure and HLA in healthy donors. The PCR was carried out with 60 Vbeta primers and 13 Jbeta primers. Sequencing used immunoSEQ multiplex PCR; TCRdb keeps in-frame clones, though not all of them. The profile shows around 150,000 clones, around 80% of them singletons. This clone was seen a few times. Germline V gene data show CDR1 as SGHAT and CDR2 as FQNNGV. V gave up 2 bases and J gave up 5 bases; unmatched junction bases: 9. There are 16 residues in the CDR3. Sequencing was performed on PBMCs. The sequence was collected from a female donor in good health and CMV-seropositive. The chain carries TRBV11-2 and TRBJ2-5; TRBD2 matches at 9 bases. This CDR3 reads CASSLFTGAGGETQYF. The CDR3, as DNA: TGTGCCAGCAGCTTATTCACAGGGGCGGGGGGGGAGACCCAGTACTTC.